The rows below give T cell receptor beta chains drawn from one sample of a study of T-cell memory formation after mild COVID-19. MiXCR was run by TCRdb on the 5' RACE reads, yielding one entry per CDR3 protein. The sample gives about 450,000 distinct CDR3 sequences, around a quarter of which show up once; about an eighth is in the top ten. The sample taken for sequencing was PBMCs or a T cell subset sorted from them (not recorded which). These receptor sequences come from an adult woman who had mild COVID-19 (a few samples of this study predate the infection). Cell type and time point are not known. CDR3s include the opening cysteine and the closing phenylalanine or tryptophan. Each record gives: D gene, clone size, J gene, V gene, CDR3 DNA, CDR3 protein. D genes are given only for firm matches. Size values are once, few and many counts, or a class for expanded clones, and some rows have none.

NA few TRBJ2-7 TRBV5-1 TGCGCCAGCAGCGACCTCGTGGCAGGGACCTACGAGCAGTACTTC CASSDLVAGTYEQYF
NA many TRBJ2-3 TRBV5-5 TGTGCCAGCAGCCTCGGGACTGCAACAGATACGCAGTATTTT CASSLGTATDTQYF
NA NA TRBJ1-5 TRBV4-1 TGCGCCAGCAGCGGAAGGGAAGGGAGCAATCAGCCCCAGCATTTT CASSGREGSNQPQHF
NA NA TRBJ2-2 TRBV30 TGTGCCTGGAGCCAAAGGGCAGTTAGGGAGCTGTTTTTT CAWSQRAVRELFF
TRBD2 few TRBJ2-7 TRBV7-7 TGTGCTAGCAGCCCGGGACTAGCTGGGGAGCAGTACTTC CASSPGLAGEQYF
TRBD2 NA TRBJ2-1 TRBV20-1 TGCAGTGCTATAGGGACTAGCGTCATCGGGTCCTACAATGAGCAGTTCTTC CSAIGTSVIGSYNEQFF
NA NA TRBJ2-1 TRBV20-1 TGCAGTGCCTCGGGACTCCAGGGGGTCGATGAGCAGTTCTTC CSASGLQGVDEQFF
NA NA TRBJ2-2 TRBV7-3 TGTGCCAGCAGCCGCACCGCAAGGTCGGACACCGGGGAGCTGTTTTTT CASSRTARSDTGELFF
TRBD1 NA TRBJ1-1 TRBV28 TGTGCCAGCAGTTTATCTGGACAGGGGAACACTGAAGCTTTCTTT CASSLSGQGNTEAFF
NA few TRBJ1-6 TRBV6-6 TGTGCCAGCAAGGTTATCGAGTATTCACCCCTCCACTTT CASKVIEYSPLHF
NA few TRBJ2-5 TRBV12-3/TRBV12-4 TGTGCCAGCACGCCAGACCAAGAGACCCAGTACTTC CASTPDQETQYF
NA NA TRBJ2-7 TRBV5-1 TGCGCCAGCAGTTTGGGACACGGTTCCTACGAGCAGTACTTC CASSLGHGSYEQYF
NA NA TRBJ1-2 TRBV7-6 TGTGCCAGCAGCTCGGACACTTTATATGGCTACACCTTC CASSSDTLYGYTF
NA NA TRBJ2-5 TRBV29-1 TGCAGCGTTGTGGTCGACAGAGAGACCCAGTACTTC CSVVVDRETQYF
NA NA TRBJ2-7 TRBV5-4 TGTGCCAGCAGCTTGGGGCCAGGATTTACCTACGAGCAGTACTTC CASSLGPGFTYEQYF
NA few TRBJ2-3 TRBV6-2/TRBV6-3 TGTGCCAGCAGTGTTGATCCCACAGATACGCAGTATTTT CASSVDPTDTQYF